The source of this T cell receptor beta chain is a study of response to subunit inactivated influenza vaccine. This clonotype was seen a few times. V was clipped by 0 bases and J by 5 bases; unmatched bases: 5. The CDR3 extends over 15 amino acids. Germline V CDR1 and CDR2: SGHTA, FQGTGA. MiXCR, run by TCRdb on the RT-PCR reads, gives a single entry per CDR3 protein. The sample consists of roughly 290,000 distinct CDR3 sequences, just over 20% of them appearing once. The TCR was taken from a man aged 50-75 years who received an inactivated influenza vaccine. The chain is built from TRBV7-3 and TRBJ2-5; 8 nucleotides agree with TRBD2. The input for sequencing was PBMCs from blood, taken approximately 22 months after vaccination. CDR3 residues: CASSLTGLAGETQYF. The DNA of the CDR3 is TGTGCCAGCAGCTTAACCGGACTAGCTGGTGAGACCCAGTACTTC.